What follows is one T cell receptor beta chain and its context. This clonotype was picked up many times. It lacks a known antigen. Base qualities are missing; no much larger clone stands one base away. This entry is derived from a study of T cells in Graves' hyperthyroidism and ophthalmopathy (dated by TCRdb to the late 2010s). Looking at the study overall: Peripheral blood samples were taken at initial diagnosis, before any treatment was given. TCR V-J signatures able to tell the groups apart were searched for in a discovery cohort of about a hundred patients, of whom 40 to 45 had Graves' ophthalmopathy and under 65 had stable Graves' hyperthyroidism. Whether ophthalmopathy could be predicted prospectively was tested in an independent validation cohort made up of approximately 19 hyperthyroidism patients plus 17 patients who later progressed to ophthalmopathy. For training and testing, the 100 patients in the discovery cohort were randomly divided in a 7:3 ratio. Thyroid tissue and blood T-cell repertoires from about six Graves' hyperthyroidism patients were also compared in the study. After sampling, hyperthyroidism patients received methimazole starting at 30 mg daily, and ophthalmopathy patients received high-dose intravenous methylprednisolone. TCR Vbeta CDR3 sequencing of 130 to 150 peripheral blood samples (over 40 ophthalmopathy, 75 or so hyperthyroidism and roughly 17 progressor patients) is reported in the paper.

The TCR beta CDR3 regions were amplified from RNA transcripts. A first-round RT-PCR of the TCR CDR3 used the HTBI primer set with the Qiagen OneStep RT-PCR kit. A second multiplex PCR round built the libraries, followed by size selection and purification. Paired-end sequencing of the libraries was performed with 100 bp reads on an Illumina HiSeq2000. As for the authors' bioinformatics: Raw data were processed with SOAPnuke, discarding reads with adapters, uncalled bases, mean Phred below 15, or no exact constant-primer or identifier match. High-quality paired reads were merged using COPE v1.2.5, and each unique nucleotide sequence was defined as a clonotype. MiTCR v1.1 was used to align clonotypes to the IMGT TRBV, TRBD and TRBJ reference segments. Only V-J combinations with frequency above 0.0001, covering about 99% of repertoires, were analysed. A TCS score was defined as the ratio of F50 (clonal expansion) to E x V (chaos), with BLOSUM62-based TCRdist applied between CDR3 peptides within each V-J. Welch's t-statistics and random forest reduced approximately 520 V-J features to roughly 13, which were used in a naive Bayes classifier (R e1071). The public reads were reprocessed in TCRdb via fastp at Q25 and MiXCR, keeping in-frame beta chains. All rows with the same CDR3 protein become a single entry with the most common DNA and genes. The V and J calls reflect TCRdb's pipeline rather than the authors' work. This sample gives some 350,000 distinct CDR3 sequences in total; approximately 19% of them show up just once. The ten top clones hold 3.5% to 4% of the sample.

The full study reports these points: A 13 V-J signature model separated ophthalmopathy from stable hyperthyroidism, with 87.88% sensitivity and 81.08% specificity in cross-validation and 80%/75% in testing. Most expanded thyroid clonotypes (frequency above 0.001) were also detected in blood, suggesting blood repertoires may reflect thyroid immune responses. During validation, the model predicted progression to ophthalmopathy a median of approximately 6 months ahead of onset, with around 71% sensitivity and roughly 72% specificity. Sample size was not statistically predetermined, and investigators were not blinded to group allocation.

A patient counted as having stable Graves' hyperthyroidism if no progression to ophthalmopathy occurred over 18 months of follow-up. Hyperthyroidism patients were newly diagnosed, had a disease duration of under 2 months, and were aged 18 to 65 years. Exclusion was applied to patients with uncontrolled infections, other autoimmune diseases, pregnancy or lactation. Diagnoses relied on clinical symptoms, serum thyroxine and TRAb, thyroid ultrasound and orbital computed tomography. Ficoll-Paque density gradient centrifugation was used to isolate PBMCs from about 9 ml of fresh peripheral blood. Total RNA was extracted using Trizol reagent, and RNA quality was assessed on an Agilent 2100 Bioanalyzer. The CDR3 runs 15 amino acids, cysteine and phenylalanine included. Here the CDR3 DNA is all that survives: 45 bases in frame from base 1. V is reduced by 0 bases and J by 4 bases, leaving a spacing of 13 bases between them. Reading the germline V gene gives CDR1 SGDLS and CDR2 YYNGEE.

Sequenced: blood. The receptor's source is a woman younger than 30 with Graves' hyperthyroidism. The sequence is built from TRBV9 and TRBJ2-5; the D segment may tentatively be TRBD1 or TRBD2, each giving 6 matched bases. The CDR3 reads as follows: CASSVESGGGETQYF. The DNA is TGTGCCAGCAGCGTAGAAAGTGGAGGGGGAGAGACCCAGTACTTC.